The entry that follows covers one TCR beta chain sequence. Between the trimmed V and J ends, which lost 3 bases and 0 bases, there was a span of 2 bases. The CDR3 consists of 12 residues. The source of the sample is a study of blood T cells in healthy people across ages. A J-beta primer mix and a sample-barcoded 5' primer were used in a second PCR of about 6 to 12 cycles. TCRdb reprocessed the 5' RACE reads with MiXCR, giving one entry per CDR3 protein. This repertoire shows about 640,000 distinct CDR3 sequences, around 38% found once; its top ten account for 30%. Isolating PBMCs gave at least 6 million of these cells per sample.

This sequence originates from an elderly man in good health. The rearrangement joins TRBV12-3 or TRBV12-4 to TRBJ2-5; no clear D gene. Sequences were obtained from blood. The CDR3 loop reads CASSFYQETQYF. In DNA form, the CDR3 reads TGTGCCAGCAGTTTCTACCAAGAGACCCAGTACTTC.